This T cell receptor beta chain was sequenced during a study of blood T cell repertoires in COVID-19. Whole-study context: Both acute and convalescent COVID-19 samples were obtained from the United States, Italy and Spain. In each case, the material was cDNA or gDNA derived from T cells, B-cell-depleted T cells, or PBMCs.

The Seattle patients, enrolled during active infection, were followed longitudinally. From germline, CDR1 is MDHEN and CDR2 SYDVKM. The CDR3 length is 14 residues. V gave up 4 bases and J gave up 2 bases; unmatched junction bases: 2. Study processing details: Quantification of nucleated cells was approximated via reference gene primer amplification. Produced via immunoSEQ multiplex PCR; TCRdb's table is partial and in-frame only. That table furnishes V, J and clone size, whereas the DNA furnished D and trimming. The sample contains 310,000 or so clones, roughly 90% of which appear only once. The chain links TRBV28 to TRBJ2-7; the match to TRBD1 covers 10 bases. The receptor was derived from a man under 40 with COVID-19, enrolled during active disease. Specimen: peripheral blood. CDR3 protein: CASSWTGGAYEQYF. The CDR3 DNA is TGTGCCAGCAGTTGGACAGGGGGGGCCTACGAGCAGTACTTC. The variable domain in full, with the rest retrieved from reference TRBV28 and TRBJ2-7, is DVKVTQSSRYLVKRTGEKVFLECVQDMDHENMFWYRQDPGLGLRLIYFSYDVKMKEKGDIPEGYSVSREKKERFSLILESASTNQTSMYLCASSWTGGAYEQYFGPGTRLTVT.